Below, 9 T cell receptor beta chains from the same sample are listed, as sequenced in a study of T cells after yellow fever vaccination. A single record per CDR3 protein comes from TCRdb applying MiXCR to the 5' RACE reads. The data contain fewer than 350,000 distinct CDR3 sequences, over 3.5% of them singletons. Here the sequenced sample was PBMCs, taken 15 days after the yellow fever booster vaccination. Source of these receptors: a man in his late teens or twenties who received the YFV17D yellow fever vaccine.

This clonotype appeared a few times. The rearrangement joins TRBV13 to TRBJ2-3; TRBD1 aligns across 8 bases. The CDR3 runs to 14 residues. The germline V gene has CDR1 PRHDT and CDR2 FYEKMQ (reference sequence). V gave up 5 bases and J gave up 6 bases; unmatched junction bases: 7. Here the CDR3 DNA reads TGTGCCAGCAGCACGGACAGGGTGCGGGATACGCAGTATTTT. This codes for CASSTDRVRDTQYF.

This clonotype was detected only a few times. CDR3 in amino acids: CATKQGYEQYF. CDR3 coding DNA: TGTGCCACCAAGCAGGGTTACGAGCAGTACTTC. The gene calls are TRBV10-3 and TRBJ2-7; possibly TRBD1 for D (5 bases). This CDR3 is built from 11 residues. Trimming took 10 bases from V and 4 from J, leaving 11 bases between them. The germline gives CDR1 ENHRY, CDR2 SYGVKD.

This clonotype was counted ten times or more. The chain is built from TRBV5-1 and TRBJ1-6; TRBD1 agrees at 10 bases. V was pared by 0 bases and J by 9 bases, with 3 bases of the junction left unmatched. Germline-derived CDR1 and CDR2 are SGHRS and YFSETQ. The CDR3 is made up of 15 amino acids. CDR3 nucleotide sequence: TGCGCCAGCAGCTTGGAAGGGACAGGGGTTTCACCCCTCCACTTT. Residues: CASSLEGTGVSPLHF.

This clonotype was detected a few times. The V gene is TRBV6-6, the J gene TRBJ2-7; no definite D call. The CDR3 runs 17 residues. Germline-derived CDR1 and CDR2 are MNHNY and SVGAGI (reference sequence). V lost 0 bases, J lost 6 bases, and 21 bases lay in between. CDR3 bases: TGTGCCAGCAGTTACTCAGGGCCCCGCTACTTGACGAGCGAGCAGTACGTC. Protein product: CASSYSGPRYLTSEQYV.

This clonotype was observed a few times. The genes are TRBV18 and TRBJ2-7; 9 bases agree with TRBD1. Germline V gene lookup returns CDR1 KGHSH and CDR2 LQKENI. Germline trimming cut 4 bases from V and 5 bases from J; bases unmatched to any gene: 6. This CDR3 region has 14 residues. The CDR3, as DNA: TGTGCCAGCTCACTAAACAGGGGGCAGGACGAGCAGTACGTC. This encodes CASSLNRGQDEQYV.

The rearrangement links TRBV14 to TRBJ2-5; the D is unclear. V lost 0 bases, J lost 5 bases, and 7 bases lay in between. The length of the CDR3 is 13 residues. Germline CDR1 SGHDN, CDR2 FVKESK. The CDR3, as DNA: TGTGCCAGCAGCCAAGATCTTGGGGAGACCCAGTACTTC. This encodes CASSQDLGETQYF.

This clonotype showed up many times. The chain links TRBV7-9 to TRBJ1-1; 7 nucleotides match TRBD1. Germline-derived CDR1 and CDR2 are SEHNR and FQNEAQ (reference sequence). The CDR3 runs 17 residues. V was clipped by 5 bases and J by 5 bases; unmatched bases: 17. The CDR3 nucleotides read TGTGCCAGCAGCCCTAGTTATGTCGGAGCAGGGGGGACTGAAGCTTTCTTT. It yields the protein CASSPSYVGAGGTEAFF.

This sequence joins TRBV12-3 or TRBV12-4 and TRBJ1-5; maybe TRBD1 (6 bases). Trimming took off 6 bases at V and 2 bases at J, with 11 bases between the two ends. The CDR3 totals 14 residues. CDR3 sequence (DNA): TGTGCCAGCAGGGGCAGGGGAGGCAATCAGCCCCAGCATTTT. It specifies CASRGRGGNQPQHF.

The CDR3 here is CASSPSWGSYEQYF. The CDR3 DNA reads TGTGCCAGCAGTCCATCGTGGGGATCCTACGAGCAGTACTTC. This chain connects TRBV6-4 to TRBJ2-7; D is unclear. This CDR3 has 14 residues. Germline assignment: CDR1 MRHNA and CDR2 SNTAGT. V was clipped by 5 bases and J by 1 base, with 12 bases between them.